Detailed here is one T cell receptor beta chain. RNA was extracted with the RNeasy kit, and a quantity of about 0.45 to 1 ug was reverse transcribed using random hexamers. Amplification of TCR beta CDR3 across 54 Vbeta and 13 Jbeta was performed with immunoSEQ multiplex PCR. Via MiXCR, TCRdb re-called the immunoSEQ multiplex PCR reads, giving one row per CDR3 protein. This table holds about 250,000 distinct CDR3 sequences, around 95% found once. The data were obtained in a study of CD8 T cells in Susac syndrome. CD8+ and CD4+ T cells circulating in blood were sequenced for TCR beta. Each multiple sclerosis control was a treatment-naive patient with relapsing-remitting disease that was either stable or active. Trimming removed 1 base from V and 12 bases from J, with 18 bases in between. The CDR3 totals 14 residues. Germline CDR1 and CDR2: SGHDT and YYEEEE.

The source of this sequence is a human donor with multiple sclerosis. Sequencing input: CD4+ T cells from PBMCs. V gene TRBV5-6 combines with J gene TRBJ2-3; D tentatively reads TRBD1 or TRBD2 (5 bases each). CDR3 loop: CASSLPGPTWEQYF. Written as DNA, the CDR3 is TGTGCCAGCAGCTTGCCGGGACCAACCTGGGAACAGTATTTT.